This T cell receptor (beta chain) was observed in a study of blood T cell repertoires in COVID-19. Study-wide context: Whether acute or convalescent, the COVID-19 samples came from the United States, Italy and Spain. Sources were T cells, B-cell-depleted T cells, or PBMCs; the material itself was cDNA or gDNA.

From germline, CDR1 is WSHSY and CDR2 SAAADI. V was pared by 3 bases and J by 0 bases, with 15 bases between. The CDR3 has 17 residues. Generated by immunoSEQ multiplex PCR, the TCRdb table keeps only in-frame clones and is missing some. The sample contains some 160,000 clones, 85% to 90% of which appear only once. This sequence was found in an older woman with active COVID-19. The chain combines TRBV10-2 with TRBJ1-5; maybe TRBD1 (5 bases). Sequenced sample: peripheral blood. As DNA, the CDR3 is TGCGCCAGCAGTGATCCCCCCGACAGATATAGCAATCAGCCCCAGCATTTT. It yields the protein CASSDPPDRYSNQPQHF.